What follows describes a single T cell receptor (beta chain). Antigen specificity is unknown. The source of the sample is a study of a mutant IDH1 vaccine in newly diagnosed glioma. Whole-study context: With temozolomide cycles, or 4-6 weeks after radiotherapy alone, vaccination was started. It was radiotherapy, temozolomide, or both that patients received previously, with most receiving both. Points from the study as a whole: Vaccination induced immune responses in around 93% of patients.

Clones were sequenced by immunoSEQ multiplex PCR, and TCRdb holds only the in-frame ones, with some missing. In the table there are tens of thousands of clones, around 81% of which are singletons. The time point here: week 5, during vaccination. It was 300 ug of mutant IDH1 20-mer peptide that made up each vaccine dose, given with topical imiquimod. The sequenced sample was PBMCs, obtained from a glioma patient whose treatment included an IDH1 peptide vaccine. The sequence derives from a man aged 50-59 years with glioma.

Here the CDR3 DNA reads TGTGCCAGCACAAGAGGACAGGGAGCTAACTATGGCTACACCTTC. Translated, it gives CASTRGQGANYGYTF. This chain joins TRBV6-5 and TRBJ1-2, with 8 bases aligning to TRBD1. The CDR3 is 15 residues long. The germline V gene encodes CDR1 MNHEY and CDR2 SVGAGI. The ends lost 7 bases at V and 0 bases at J; junction bases unmatched: 7.